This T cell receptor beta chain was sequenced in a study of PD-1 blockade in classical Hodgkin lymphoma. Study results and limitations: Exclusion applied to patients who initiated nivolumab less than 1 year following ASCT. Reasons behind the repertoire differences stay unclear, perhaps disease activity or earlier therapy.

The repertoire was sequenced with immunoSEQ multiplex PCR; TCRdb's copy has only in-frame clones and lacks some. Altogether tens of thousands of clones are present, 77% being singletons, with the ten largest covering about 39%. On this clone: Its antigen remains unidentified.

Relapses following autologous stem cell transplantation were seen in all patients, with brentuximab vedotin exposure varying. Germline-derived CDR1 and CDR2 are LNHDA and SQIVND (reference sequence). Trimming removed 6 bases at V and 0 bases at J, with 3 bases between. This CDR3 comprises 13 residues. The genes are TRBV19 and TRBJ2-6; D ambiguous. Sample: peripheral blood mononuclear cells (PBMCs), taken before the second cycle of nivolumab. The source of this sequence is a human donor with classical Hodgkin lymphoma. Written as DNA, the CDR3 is TGTGCCAGTAGCAACTCTGGGGCCAACGTCCTGACTTTC. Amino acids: CASSNSGANVLTF.